This entry lists 5 T cell receptor beta chains sequenced from one sample in a study of cytomegalovirus exposure and HLA in healthy donors. Primers included in the PCR were 60 Vbeta and 13 Jbeta primers. Only in-frame clones appear in the TCRdb table, and some are missing; sequencing was by immunoSEQ multiplex PCR. This table has more than 150,000 clones, just under 80% appearing once. Sequencing was performed on PBMCs. Receptors were obtained from a woman aged 35 to 49 in good health and CMV-seropositive.

This clone was found a few times. As DNA, the CDR3 is TGTGCCAGTAGTACCCAGGCTGAAGCTTTCTTT. Translated: CASSTQAEAFF. J is TRBJ1-1 and V is TRBV19; no clear D gene. The V gene's germline CDR1 is LNHDA and CDR2 SQIVND (reference sequence). V shed 4 bases and J shed 6 bases, with 6 bases lying between them. The CDR3 consists of 11 residues.

The chain has TRBV6-5 and TRBJ1-2, with D unclear. V was pared by 4 bases and J by 0 bases, with 6 bases between. The CDR3 spans 13 residues. CDR1 and CDR2 from the germline V gene are MNHEY and SVGAGI. The CDR3 spells CASSLTPNYGYTF. The DNA for the CDR3 is TGTGCCAGCAGTTTGACTCCTAACTATGGCTACACCTTC.

Of note for this clone: At one end, the junction sequence differs from germline, possibly due to a read error. The gene calls are TRBV7-9 and TRBJ1-1, with D maybe TRBD1 (5 bases). This CDR3 has 13 amino acids. From germline, CDR1 is SEHNR and CDR2 FQNEAQ (reference sequence). This CDR3 reads CSSSQTGNTEAFF. The CDR3 coding sequence is TGTTCCAGCAGCCAAACAGGGAACACTGAAGCTTTCTTT.

The chain joins TRBV10-3 to TRBJ1-2, with D possibly TRBD1 on 6 matching bases. The ends were cut back, 7 bases at V and 5 bases at J, with 11 bases in the middle. The CDR3 sequence is 12 residues long. The germline V gene encodes CDR1 ENHRY and CDR2 SYGVKD. This CDR3 reads CAIKGEIYGYTF. In DNA form, the CDR3 reads TGTGCCATCAAGGGGGAAATTTATGGCTACACCTTC.

The genes are TRBV6-5 and TRBJ2-1; 8 bases map to TRBD1. Germline trimming cut 5 bases from V and 6 bases from J; bases unmatched to any gene: 6. The CDR3 covers 14 residues. CDR1 and CDR2 (germline): MNHEY, SVGAGI. CDR3 sequence (DNA): TGTGCCAGCAGTGTATACAGGGGGAGCAATGAGCAGTTCTTC. Its protein product is CASSVYRGSNEQFF.